This T cell receptor beta chain was observed in a study of T cells in Graves' hyperthyroidism and ophthalmopathy (dated by TCRdb to between 2019 and 2020). In terms of the full investigation: Peripheral blood samples were taken at initial diagnosis, before any treatment was given. A discovery cohort of roughly 100 patients, roughly 45 with Graves' ophthalmopathy and 55 to 60 with stable Graves' hyperthyroidism, was used to find distinguishing TCR V-J signatures. An independent validation cohort of under 20 hyperthyroidism patients and roughly 16 patients who later progressed to ophthalmopathy tested prospective prediction of ophthalmopathy. The 100 discovery patients were divided at random into training and test sets in a 7:3 ratio. The study also compared thyroid tissue and blood T-cell repertoires from about 6 Graves' hyperthyroidism patients. After blood sampling, hyperthyroidism patients were treated with methimazole at a starting dose of 30 mg daily, and ophthalmopathy patients were treated with high-dose intravenous methylprednisolone. The paper describes TCR Vbeta CDR3 sequencing of roughly 130 peripheral blood samples, made up of fewer than 50 ophthalmopathy patients, over 70 hyperthyroidism patients and 17 progressor patients. The full study reports these points: Most expanded thyroid clonotypes (frequency above 0.001) were also detected in blood, suggesting blood repertoires may reflect thyroid immune responses. In validation, progression to ophthalmopathy was predicted by the model with 70.59% sensitivity and 72% to 80% specificity, a median of about 6.8 months before onset. Sample size was not statistically predetermined, and investigators were not blinded to group allocation. Ophthalmopathy was separated from stable hyperthyroidism by a 13 V-J signature model, with approximately 85% sensitivity and about 81% specificity obtained in cross-validation and 80%/75% obtained in testing.

V was cut back by 0 bases and J by 6 bases, leaving a gap of 15 bases between them. From the cysteine through the phenylalanine, the CDR3 covers 16 amino acids. Only CDR3 DNA is held: 48 bases, read in frame from base 1. CDR1 and CDR2 were assigned from the germline V gene (reference sequence) as LNHNV and YYDKDF. This clonotype was counted at least ten times. It has no known antigen specificity. The sample holds no much larger clone one base away, and base qualities are not on file. Stable Graves' hyperthyroidism was defined as the absence of progression to ophthalmopathy over 18 months of follow-up. Hyperthyroidism patients were newly diagnosed, with disease duration under 2 months, and aged 18 to 65 years. Any patient with an uncontrolled infection, another autoimmune disease, pregnancy or lactation was excluded. Diagnoses were based on clinical symptoms, serum thyroxine and TRAb, thyroid ultrasound and orbital computed tomography. PBMCs were separated from around 9.1 ml of fresh peripheral blood using Ficoll-Paque density gradient centrifugation. Total RNA was extracted using Trizol reagent, and RNA quality was assessed on an Agilent 2100 Bioanalyzer.

Amplification of TCR beta CDR3 regions was carried out from RNA transcripts. A first-round RT-PCR of the TCR CDR3 used the HTBI primer set with the Qiagen OneStep RT-PCR kit. The libraries were constructed in a second round of multiplex PCR and then size-selected and purified. Libraries were sequenced paired-end with 100 bp reads on an Illumina HiSeq2000. From the authors' description of their analysis: SOAPnuke was used to process the raw data, with reads discarded if the reads contained adapters or uncalled bases, had a mean Phred below 15, or lacked an exact constant-primer or identifier match. High-quality paired reads were merged with COPE v1.2.5, and unique nucleotide sequences were defined as clonotypes. MiTCR v1.1 was used to align the clonotypes against IMGT TRBV, TRBD and TRBJ reference segments. Analysis was restricted to V-J combinations with a frequency above 0.0001, which covered roughly 99% of repertoires. A TCS score was defined as the ratio between F50 (clonal expansion) and ExV (chaos), using BLOSUM62-based TCRdist between CDR3 peptides within each V-J. Welch's t-statistics and random forest reduced fewer than 600 V-J features to about 13, which were used in a naive Bayes classifier (R e1071). TCRdb cleaned the public reads at Q25 with fastp, built clones with MiXCR and kept in-frame beta chains. Identical CDR3 proteins give one entry, which carries the most common genes and DNA. TCRdb's processing, not the authors', yielded these V and J calls. The table for this sample lists hundreds of thousands of distinct CDR3 sequences; about a sixth of them were counted only once. The ten largest clones capture around an eighth of the sample.

The receptor was isolated from a young woman with Graves' hyperthyroidism. In this chain, TRBV15 is recombined with TRBJ1-5, with no D gene named confidently. Material for sequencing was blood. The CDR3 reads CATSRDPRGVGQPQHF. The DNA is as follows: TGTGCCACCAGCAGAGATCCCCGAGGAGTGGGTCAGCCCCAGCATTTT.